These 2 T cell receptor beta chains were all obtained from the same sample, sequenced in a study of molecular identifiers for immune sequencing clone quantification (dated by TCRdb to the late 2010s). Libraries were built with PCR. Sequencing was carried out with an Illumina HiSeq 4000. The public reads were reanalyzed by TCRdb: fastp trimming at Q25, MiXCR alignment, in-frame beta chains only. A single entry per CDR3 protein holds the most common genes and DNA from its merged rows. Across this sample there are some 320,000 distinct CDR3 sequences, with roughly a fifth seen only once. The leading ten clones occupy more than 0.8% of the sample. The sequencing sample was made of naive CD8+ T cells from blood, with Jurkat cell RNA spiked in. This specimen's cell subset or site label, per the study, means: FACS-sorted CD8+CD4-CCR7+CD45RA+ naive T cells. The receptors shown here come from a human donor in good health. Some libraries in this study had Jurkat cell RNA spiked in.

With respect to this clonotype: It may be a read error: a sequence one base away is much more abundant. The gene calls are TRBV7-9 and TRBJ2-1, with D uncertain. Trimming pared 7 bases from V and 6 bases from J, leaving 4 bases between. Germline lookup yields CDR1 SEHNR and CDR2 FQNEAQ (reference sequence). There are 10 residues in the CDR3. CDR3: CASTLNEQFF. The CDR3 DNA sequence: TGTGCCAGCACCCTCAATGAGCAGTTCTTC. Full variable domain (rest looked up from reference TRBV7-9 and TRBJ2-1): DTGVSQNPRHKITKRGQNVTFRCDPISEHNRLYWYRQTLGQGPEFLTYFQNEAQLEKSRLLSDRFSAERPKGSFSTLEIQRTEQGDSAMYLCASTLNEQFFGPGTRLTVL.

This clonotype was recorded many times. The chain combines TRBV9 with TRBJ2-7; tentative D call: TRBD1 (6 bases). The CDR3 length is 14 residues. The germline V gene has CDR1 SGDLS and CDR2 YYNGEE. The V end was cut by 3 bases, the J end by 3 bases, with 13 bases between. The CDR3 nucleotides read TGTGCCAGCAGCGCGGAGACAGGTCTCTACGAGCAGTACTTC. Its translation is CASSAETGLYEQYF.